What follows describes a single T cell receptor beta chain. Its binding antigen is unknown. Per-base qualities were not stored, and no clone one base away is much larger. TCRbeta CDR3 regions were amplified from genomic DNA using the immunoSEQ Assay, a bias-controlled multiplex PCR. From the authors' description of their analysis: Nucleated cell counts per sample were estimated from amplification of reference gene primers within the assay. Sequence reads were collapsed and filtered to measure the absolute abundance of every unique TCRbeta CDR3 rearrangement. For each sample, productive Simpson clonality was calculated by taking the square root of Simpson's diversity index across productive rearrangements. TCRdb took this table from immuneACCESS and kept in-frame rearrangements with V and J called. Such tables lack part of the clones; where checked against another copy, unresolved V genes explain under half of the gap, and the rest is unexplained. V, J and clone size derive from that table, while D and trimming were established from the DNA sequence. Within this sample are around 140,000 clones, with roughly 79% of them counted one time only. 8.4% of the sample lies in the top ten.

These data originate in a study of blood T cell repertoires in COVID-19 (TCRdb year 2020). With respect to the entire study: The collaborator samples originated in the United States, Italy and Spain and spanned the acute and convalescent phases of COVID-19. A de-identified subject ID, COVID-19 status, age in years and sex were almost always included in the sample metadata. The material from the prospective study consisted of cDNA or gDNA derived from T cells, B-cell-depleted T cells, or PBMCs. Subjects who had been exposed to COVID-19, were actively infected with it, or had recovered from it provided the deeply sampled blood TCRbeta repertoires that made up the dataset. Samples were obtained from the ongoing ImmuneRACE study (first 160 participants) and from 1,254 subjects provided by 6 global collaborators. The repertoires were released in a freely available public database meant as a resource for research on the immune response to SARS-CoV-2. HLA class I and class II types, where available, came from metadata supplied by the sample provider rather than from assay-based typing.

The collaborating institutions used their own protocols to collect whole blood in K2EDTA tubes. For TCRbeta analysis, collaborators shipped samples in one of three forms: frozen whole blood, isolated PBMCs, or DNA extracted from either of those sample types. As encoded in the germline V gene (reference sequence), CDR1 is MNHNY while CDR2 is SVGAGI. V loses 5 bases at its end and J loses 4 bases; junction bases beyond the gene matches: 4. Spanning cysteine to phenylalanine, the CDR3 consists of 14 amino acids. Of all the DNA, just the CDR3 is kept, 42 bases in frame from base 1. Findings and caveats that apply to the study as a whole: How much clinical and demographic metadata was included differed by source and by participant, and the metadata was provided uncurated.

The TCR originated in an older woman with active or convalescent COVID-19. Here the chain combines TRBV6-6 and TRBJ1-2; 10 bases in between match TRBD1. Sequences were obtained from peripheral blood. The CDR3 region has the sequence CASSHGTGVYGYTF. The nucleotides read TGTGCCAGCAGTCACGGGACAGGGGTCTATGGCTACACCTTC.